These 15 T cell receptor beta chains share one sample of origin, sequenced in a study of blood T cell repertoires in COVID-19. Method: immunoSEQ multiplex PCR; TCRdb's copy keeps in-frame clones and lacks some. The sample has some 200,000 clones, 80% to 90% seen once. The sequenced material came from peripheral blood. Receptors were obtained from a man between 18 and 35 years old with active or convalescent COVID-19.

The rearrangement uses TRBV30 and TRBJ2-3; D ambiguous. The germline V gene encodes CDR1 GTSNPN and CDR2 SVGIG (reference sequence). The V and J ends lost 0 bases and 0 bases respectively, with 10 bases between them. The CDR3 length is 15 residues. In nucleotides, the CDR3 is TGTGCCTGGAGTGTCCACCCGACTAGCACAGATACGCAGTATTTT. This gives the protein CAWSVHPTSTDTQYF.

This clone appeared a single time. The rearrangement uses TRBV6-1 and TRBJ1-5; 7 positions agree with TRBD1. J lost 11 bases, V lost 1 base, and 8 bases had no gene match. This CDR3 has 14 amino acids. Germline V gene lookup returns CDR1 MNHNS and CDR2 SASEGT. The CDR3 is CASSEDGRGRAQHF. In nucleotides, the CDR3 is TGTGCCAGCAGTGAAGATGGTAGGGGGCGGGCCCAGCATTTT.

The chain couples TRBV19 to TRBJ1-4; no definite D call. The CDR3 totals 15 residues. Germline V gene lookup returns CDR1 LNHDA and CDR2 SQIVND (reference sequence). V was clipped by 3 bases and J by 3 bases, with 11 bases between them. The CDR3 loop is CASSISGYPNEKLFF. The CDR3 DNA follows: TGTGCCAGTAGTATCAGCGGATATCCTAATGAAAAACTGTTTTTT.

The chain couples TRBV28 to TRBJ1-4; D gene uncertain. The germline gives CDR1 MDHEN, CDR2 SYDVKM. The CDR3 extends over 13 amino acids. Trimming shortened V by 10 bases and J by 4 bases, and 13 bases separated the two germline ends. As DNA, the CDR3 is TGTGCCATCGGGAGTTGGGGTAATGAAAAACTGTTTTTT. Translation gives CAIGSWGNEKLFF. Drawing the rest from reference TRBV28 and TRBJ1-4, the complete variable domain is DVKVTQSSRYLVKRTGEKVFLECVQDMDHENMFWYRQDPGLGLRLIYFSYDVKMKEKGDIPEGYSVSREKKERFSLILESASTNQTSMYLCAIGSWGNEKLFFGSGTQLSVL.

This chain joins TRBV3-1 (or the pseudogene TRBV3-2) and TRBJ2-1; TRBD2 aligns across 11 bases. Germline lookup yields CDR1 LGHDT and CDR2 YNNKEL (reference sequence). With V trimmed by 4 bases and J by 10 bases, 0 bases remained unmatched. The length of the CDR3 is 12 residues. The CDR3 nucleotides are TGTGCCAGCAGCCTAGCGGGAGGGGAGCAGTTCTTC. Translated, it gives CASSLAGGEQFF.

The rearrangement uses TRBV5-4 and TRBJ2-3; 7 bases fit TRBD1. Germline CDR1 SGHNT, CDR2 YYREEE (reference sequence). The CDR3 contains 15 residues. V lost 0 bases, J lost 5 bases, and 6 bases stayed unmatched. CDR3 loop: CASSLVHRGIDTQYF. CDR3 bases: TGTGCCAGCAGCTTGGTGCACAGGGGCATAGATACGCAGTATTTT.

The chain employs TRBV6-6 and TRBJ1-5; 9 bases fit TRBD1. With 8 bases clipped from V and 4 bases from J, the junction kept 6 bases outside the gene matches. Germline CDR1 and CDR2: MNHNY and SVGAGI (reference sequence). The CDR3 covers 14 residues. The CDR3 reads CASFQTGGNQPQHF. DNA of the CDR3: TGTGCCAGCTTCCAGACAGGGGGTAATCAGCCCCAGCATTTT.

V and J are TRBV4-1 and TRBJ2-1; no firm D call. Germline loops: CDR1 MGHRA, CDR2 YSYEKL. This CDR3 is 13 amino acids long. The ends were cut back, 1 base at V and 8 bases at J, with 9 bases in the middle. The CDR3 nucleotides read TGCGCCAGCAGCCAAGTAGGAGAGGATGAGCAGTTCTTC. Amino acid sequence: CASSQVGEDEQFF.

The chain uses TRBV11-2 and TRBJ1-1, with 9 bases identical to TRBD1. This CDR3 has 15 residues. Germline CDR1 is SGHAT and CDR2 is FQNNGV. Losses at the gene ends were 5 bases for V and 10 bases for J; bases not matched to a gene: 14. In DNA, the CDR3 is TGTGCCAGCAGCCAAAGGAACAGGGGGCAAGTTGTAGCTTTCTTT. This translates into CASSQRNRGQVVAFF.

This chain connects TRBV11-1 to TRBJ1-1, with no clear D. The CDR3 is 13 amino acids. The V end was cut by 3 bases, the J end by 1 base, with 6 bases between. Germline CDR1 is SGHAT and CDR2 is FQDESV (reference sequence). CDR3 loop: CASSFEENTEAFF. In DNA, the CDR3 is TGTGCCAGCAGCTTTGAGGAGAACACTGAAGCTTTCTTT.

V gene TRBV11-2 combines with J gene TRBJ2-7, with D hard to call. V lost 1 base to trimming and J lost 2 bases, with 18 bases between them. The CDR3 length is 17 residues. The germline V gene encodes CDR1 SGHAT and CDR2 FQNNGV. CDR3 protein: CASSLVARHGLTYEQYF. As DNA, the CDR3 is TGTGCCAGCAGCTTAGTGGCGAGACACGGTTTGACCTACGAGCAGTACTTC.

In its sample, this clone was seen once. The V and J genes are TRBV18 and TRBJ1-2; the D gene is possibly TRBD1 (5 bases). The CDR3 length is 16 residues. Between the trimmed V and J ends, which lost 1 base and 14 bases, there was a span of 26 bases. The germline V gene encodes CDR1 KGHSH and CDR2 LQKENI. The CDR3 DNA follows: TGTGCCAGCTCACCACGAATAGCCGGACAAGGCACCCCCTATACCTTC. It encodes CASSPRIAGQGTPYTF.

The DNA of the CDR3 is TGTGCCAGCACAGACGGGAGGGGTTTTCGGGTTGAAAAACTGTTTTTT. Its protein is CASTDGRGFRVEKLFF. The chain has TRBV19 and TRBJ1-4, with a weak D call TRBD1 (5 bases). V was clipped by 9 bases and J by 7 bases, with 24 bases between them. The CDR3 covers 16 residues. CDR1 is LNHDA, CDR2 SQIVND, per germline (reference sequence). Based on the CDR3 plus reference TRBV19 and TRBJ1-4, the full variable domain is DGGITQSPKYLFRKEGQNVTLSCEQNLNHDAMYWYRQDPGQGLRLIYYSQIVNDFQKGDIAEGYSVSREKKESFPLTVTSAQKNPTAFYLCASTDGRGFRVEKLFFGSGTQLSVL.

The chain joins TRBV6-5 to TRBJ1-3; 8 nucleotides agree with TRBD1. The CDR3 loop spans 16 amino acids. The V gene end was trimmed by 2 bases and the J gene end by 0 bases; junction bases not matched to a gene: 3. The germline gives CDR1 MNHEY, CDR2 SVGAGI. Here the CDR3 reads CASSYGDRTSGNTIYF. CDR3 coding DNA: TGTGCCAGCAGTTACGGGGACAGGACCTCTGGAAACACCATATATTTT.

The CDR3 DNA follows: TGTGCCAGCAGCTTAACCCCCTCTCCGGGAAAGGGCACTGAAGCTTTCTTT. As protein: CASSLTPSPGKGTEAFF. The chain recombines TRBV7-3 with TRBJ1-1; no clear D gene. The CDR3 consists of 17 residues. Germline V CDR1 and CDR2: SGHTA, FQGTGA. V lost 0 bases and J 4 bases, leaving 18 bases between the germline ends. The full variable domain, in which reference TRBV7-3 and TRBJ1-1 provide the parts outside the CDR3, is GAGVSQTPSNKVTEKGKYVELRCDPISGHTALYWYRQSLGQGPEFLIYFQGTGAADDSGLPNDRFFAVRPEGSVSTLKIQRTERGDSAVYLCASSLTPSPGKGTEAFFGQGTRLTVV.